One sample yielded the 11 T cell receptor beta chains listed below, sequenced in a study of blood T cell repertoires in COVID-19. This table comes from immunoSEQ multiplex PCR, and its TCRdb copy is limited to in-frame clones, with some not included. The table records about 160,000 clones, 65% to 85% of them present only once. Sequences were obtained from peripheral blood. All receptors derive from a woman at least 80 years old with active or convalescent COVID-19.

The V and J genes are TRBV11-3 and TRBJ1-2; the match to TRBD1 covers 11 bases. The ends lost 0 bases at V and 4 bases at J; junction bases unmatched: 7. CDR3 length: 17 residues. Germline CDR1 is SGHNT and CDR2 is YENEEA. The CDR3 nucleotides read TGTGCCAGCAGCTTAGAGGAATTCGGGACAGGGGGCTATGGCTACACCTTC. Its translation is CASSLEEFGTGGYGYTF.

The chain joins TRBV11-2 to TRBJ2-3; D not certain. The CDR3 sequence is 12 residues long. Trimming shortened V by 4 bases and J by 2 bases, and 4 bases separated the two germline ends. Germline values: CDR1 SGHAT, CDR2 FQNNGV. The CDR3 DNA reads TGTGCCAGCAGCTCTTACACAGATACGCAGTATTTT. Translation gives CASSSYTDTQYF.

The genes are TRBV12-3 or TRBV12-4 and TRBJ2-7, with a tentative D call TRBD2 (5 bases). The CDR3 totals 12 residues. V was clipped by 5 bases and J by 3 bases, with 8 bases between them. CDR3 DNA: TGTGCCAGCAGTGCCGGGGACTACGAGCAGTACTTC. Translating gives CASSAGDYEQYF.

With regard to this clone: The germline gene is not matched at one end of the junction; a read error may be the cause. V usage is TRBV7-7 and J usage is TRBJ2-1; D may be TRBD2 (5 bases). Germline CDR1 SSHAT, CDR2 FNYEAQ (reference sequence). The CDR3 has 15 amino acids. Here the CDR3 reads CASSHGGRSYNEQFF. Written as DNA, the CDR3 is TGTGCTAGCAGCCACGGCGGGCGGTCCTACAATGAGCAGTTCTTC.

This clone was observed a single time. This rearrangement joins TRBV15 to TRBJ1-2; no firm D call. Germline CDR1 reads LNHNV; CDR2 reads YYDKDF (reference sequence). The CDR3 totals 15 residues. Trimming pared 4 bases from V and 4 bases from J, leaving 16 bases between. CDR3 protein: CATSTPPVESYGYTF. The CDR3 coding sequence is TGTGCCACCAGCACACCCCCGGTGGAGAGCTATGGCTACACCTTC.

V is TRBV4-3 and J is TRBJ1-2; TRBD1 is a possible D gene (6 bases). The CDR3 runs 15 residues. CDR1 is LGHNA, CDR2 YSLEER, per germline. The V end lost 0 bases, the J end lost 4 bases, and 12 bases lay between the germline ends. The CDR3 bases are TGCGCCAGCAGCCAAGAGTCGGGACAAGGCTATGGCTACACCTTC. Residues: CASSQESGQGYGYTF.

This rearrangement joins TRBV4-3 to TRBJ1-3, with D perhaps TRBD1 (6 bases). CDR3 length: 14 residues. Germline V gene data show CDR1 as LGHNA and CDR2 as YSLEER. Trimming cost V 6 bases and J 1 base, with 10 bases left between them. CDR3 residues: CASRYTGSGNTIYF. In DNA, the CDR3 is TGCGCCAGCAGGTACACAGGGTCTGGAAACACCATATATTTT.

The CDR3 protein is CASSQHQGGKNIQYF. In DNA form, the CDR3 reads TGCGCCAGCAGCCAGCACCAGGGTGGGAAAAACATTCAGTACTTC. V gene TRBV4-3 combines with J gene TRBJ2-4; a weak D match, TRBD1 (5 bases). The V gene's germline CDR1 is LGHNA and CDR2 YSLEER. V was cut by 3 bases and J by 4 bases, with 13 bases left in between. The CDR3 runs 15 residues.

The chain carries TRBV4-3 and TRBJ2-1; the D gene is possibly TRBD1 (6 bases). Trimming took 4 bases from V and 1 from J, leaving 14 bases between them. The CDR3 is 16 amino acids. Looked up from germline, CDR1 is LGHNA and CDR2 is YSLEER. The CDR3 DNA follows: TGCGCCAGCAGCCCGAGAGCGACAGGTTCCTACAATGAGCAGTTCTTC. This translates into CASSPRATGSYNEQFF.

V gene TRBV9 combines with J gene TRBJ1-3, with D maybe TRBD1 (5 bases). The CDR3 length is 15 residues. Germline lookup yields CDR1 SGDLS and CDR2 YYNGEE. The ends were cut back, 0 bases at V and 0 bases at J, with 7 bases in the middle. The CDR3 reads CASSVDGGSGNTIYF. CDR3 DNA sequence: TGTGCCAGCAGCGTAGACGGGGGCTCTGGAAACACCATATATTTT.

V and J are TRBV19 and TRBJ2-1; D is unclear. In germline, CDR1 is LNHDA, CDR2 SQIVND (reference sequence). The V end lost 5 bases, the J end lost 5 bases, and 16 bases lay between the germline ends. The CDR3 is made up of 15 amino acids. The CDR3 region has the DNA TGTGCCAGTAGTCGAGGCGCCTCTCTTGACAATGAGCAGTTCTTC. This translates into CASSRGASLDNEQFF.